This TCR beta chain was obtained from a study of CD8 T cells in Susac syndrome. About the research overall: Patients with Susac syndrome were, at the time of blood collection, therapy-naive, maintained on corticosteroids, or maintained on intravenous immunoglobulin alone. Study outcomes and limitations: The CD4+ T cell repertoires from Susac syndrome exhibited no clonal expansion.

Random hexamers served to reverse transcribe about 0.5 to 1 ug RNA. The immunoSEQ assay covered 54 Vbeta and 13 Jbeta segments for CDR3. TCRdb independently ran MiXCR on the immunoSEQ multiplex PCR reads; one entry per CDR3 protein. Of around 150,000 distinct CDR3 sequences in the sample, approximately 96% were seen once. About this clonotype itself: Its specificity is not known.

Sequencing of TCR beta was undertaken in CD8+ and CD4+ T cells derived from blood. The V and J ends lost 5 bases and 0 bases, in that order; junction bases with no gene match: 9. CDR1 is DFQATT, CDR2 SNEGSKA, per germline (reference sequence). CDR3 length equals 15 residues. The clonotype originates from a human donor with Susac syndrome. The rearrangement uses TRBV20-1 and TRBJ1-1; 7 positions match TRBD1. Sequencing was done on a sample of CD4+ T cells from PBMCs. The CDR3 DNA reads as TGCAGTGCTGCCGAACAGGGGACAATGAACACTGAAGCTTTCTTT. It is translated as CSAAEQGTMNTEAFF.